This T cell receptor (beta chain) was captured in a study of blood T cell repertoires in COVID-19. About the study: Sites in the United States, Italy and Spain provided acute and convalescent COVID-19 samples.

This CDR3 comprises 13 residues. With 2 bases removed from V and 4 bases from J, the gap between germline ends came to 8 bases. This clone was counted a few times. In the original processing: Cell counts per sample came from amplifying reference gene primers. The method was immunoSEQ multiplex PCR; TCRdb's version includes in-frame clones alone and lacks a portion of them. That table gives V, J and clone size, and the DNA gave D and trimming. The table records more than 70,000 clones, roughly 84% of them present only once. Sequencing used peripheral blood. The genes are TRBV12-3 or TRBV12-4 and TRBJ1-1, with unresolved D. The clonotype originates from a woman of 80 years or more in a cohort sampled during active or convalescent COVID-19. CDR3 in amino acids: CASSLSRGTEAFF. The CDR3 DNA follows: TGTGCCAGCAGTTTATCTCGGGGCACTGAAGCTTTCTTT.